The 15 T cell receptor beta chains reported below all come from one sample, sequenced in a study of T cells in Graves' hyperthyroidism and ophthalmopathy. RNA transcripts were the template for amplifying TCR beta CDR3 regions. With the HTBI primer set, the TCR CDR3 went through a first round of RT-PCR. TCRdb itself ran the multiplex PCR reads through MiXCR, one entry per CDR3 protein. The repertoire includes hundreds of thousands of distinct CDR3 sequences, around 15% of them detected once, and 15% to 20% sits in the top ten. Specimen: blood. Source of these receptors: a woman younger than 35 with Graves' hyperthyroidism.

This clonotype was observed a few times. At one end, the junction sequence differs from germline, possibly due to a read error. The CDR3 region is CASSYGAQRLTGEQYF. The CDR3 coding sequence is TGTGCAAGCAGTTACGGCGCGCAGAGGCTTACGGGAGAGCAGTACTTC. The chain has TRBV6-2 or TRBV6-3 and TRBJ2-7, with D tentatively TRBD2 (5 bases). From germline, CDR1 is MNHEY and CDR2 SVGEGT. The CDR3 is made up of 16 amino acids.

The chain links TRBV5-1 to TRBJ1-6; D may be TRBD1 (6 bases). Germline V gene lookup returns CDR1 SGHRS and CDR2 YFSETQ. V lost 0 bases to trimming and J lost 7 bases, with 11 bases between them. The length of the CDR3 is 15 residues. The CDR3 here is CASSLDGQINSPLHF. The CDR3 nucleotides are TGCGCCAGCAGCTTGGATGGACAGATAAATTCACCCCTCCACTTT.

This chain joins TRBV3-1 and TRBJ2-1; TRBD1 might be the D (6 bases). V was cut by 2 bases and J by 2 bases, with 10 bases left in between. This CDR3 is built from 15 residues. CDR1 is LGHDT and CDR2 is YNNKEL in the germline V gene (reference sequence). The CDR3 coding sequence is TGTGCCAGCAGCCAAAGGGGGATCACCTACAATGAGCAGTTCTTC. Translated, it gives CASSQRGITYNEQFF.

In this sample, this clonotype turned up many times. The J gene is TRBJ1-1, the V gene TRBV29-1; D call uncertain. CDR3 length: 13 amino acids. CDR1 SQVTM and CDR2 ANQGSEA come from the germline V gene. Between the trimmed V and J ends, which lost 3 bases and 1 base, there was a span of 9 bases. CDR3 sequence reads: CSVDVQKNTEAFF. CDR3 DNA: TGCAGCGTTGACGTTCAGAAGAACACTGAAGCTTTCTTT.

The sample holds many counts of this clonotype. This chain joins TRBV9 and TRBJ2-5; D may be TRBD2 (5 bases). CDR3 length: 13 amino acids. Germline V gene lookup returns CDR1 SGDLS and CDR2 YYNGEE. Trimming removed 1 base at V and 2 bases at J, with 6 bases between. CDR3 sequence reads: CASSVSGQETQYF. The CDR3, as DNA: TGTGCCAGCAGCGTAAGCGGACAAGAGACCCAGTACTTC. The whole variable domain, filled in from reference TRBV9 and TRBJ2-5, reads DSGVTQTPKHLITATGQRVTLRCSPRSGDLSVYWYQQSLDQGLQFLIQYYNGEERAKGNILERFSAQQFPDLHSELNLSSLELGDSALYFCASSVSGQETQYFGPGTRLLVL.

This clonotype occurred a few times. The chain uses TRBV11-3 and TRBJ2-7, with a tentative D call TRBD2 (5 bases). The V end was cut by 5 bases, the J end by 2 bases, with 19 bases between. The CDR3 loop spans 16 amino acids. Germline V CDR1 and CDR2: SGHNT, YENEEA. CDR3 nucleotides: TGTGCCAGCAGCGAGAGGGTTCGGGGTGGGACCTACGAGCAGTACTTC. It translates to CASSERVRGGTYEQYF.

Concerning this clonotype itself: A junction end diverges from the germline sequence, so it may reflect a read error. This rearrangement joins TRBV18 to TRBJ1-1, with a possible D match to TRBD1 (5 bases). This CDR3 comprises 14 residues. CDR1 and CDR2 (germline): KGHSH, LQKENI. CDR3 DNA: TGTGCCAGCTCAGCCGGGACGCTAGACACTGAAGCTTCCTTT. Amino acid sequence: CASSAGTLDTEASF.

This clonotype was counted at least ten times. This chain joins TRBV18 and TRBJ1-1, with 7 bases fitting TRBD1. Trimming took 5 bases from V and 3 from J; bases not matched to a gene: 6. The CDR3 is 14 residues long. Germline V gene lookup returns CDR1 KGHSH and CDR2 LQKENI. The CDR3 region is CASSFRQGDTEAFF. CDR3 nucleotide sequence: TGTGCCAGCTCATTCCGACAGGGCGACACTGAAGCTTTCTTT.

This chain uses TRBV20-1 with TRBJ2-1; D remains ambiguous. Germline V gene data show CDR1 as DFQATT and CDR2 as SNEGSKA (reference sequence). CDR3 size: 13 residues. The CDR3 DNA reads TGCAGCGTCCATCGGGCCGCCTACAATGAGCAGTTCTTC. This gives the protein CSVHRAAYNEQFF.

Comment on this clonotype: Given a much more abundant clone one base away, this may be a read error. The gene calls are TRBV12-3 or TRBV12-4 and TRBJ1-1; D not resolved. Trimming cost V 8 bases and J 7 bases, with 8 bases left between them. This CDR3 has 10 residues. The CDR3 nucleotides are TGTGCCAGCGGTTGTGGTGAAGCTTTCTTT. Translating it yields CASGCGEAFF.

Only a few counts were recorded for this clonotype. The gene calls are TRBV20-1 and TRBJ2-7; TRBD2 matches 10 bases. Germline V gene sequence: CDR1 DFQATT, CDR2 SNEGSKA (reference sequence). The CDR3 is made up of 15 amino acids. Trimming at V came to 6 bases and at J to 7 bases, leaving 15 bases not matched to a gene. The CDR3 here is CSAAGGSGRAREQYF. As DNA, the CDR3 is TGCAGTGCCGCTGGGGGAAGCGGGAGGGCCCGGGAGCAGTACTTC.

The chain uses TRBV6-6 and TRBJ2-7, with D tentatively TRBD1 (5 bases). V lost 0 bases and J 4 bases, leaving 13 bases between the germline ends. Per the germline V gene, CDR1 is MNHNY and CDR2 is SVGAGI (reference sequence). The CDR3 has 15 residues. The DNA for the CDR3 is TGTGCCAGCAGTTACTCAGGGGCTCTTTCGTACGAGCAGTACTTC. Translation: CASSYSGALSYEQYF.

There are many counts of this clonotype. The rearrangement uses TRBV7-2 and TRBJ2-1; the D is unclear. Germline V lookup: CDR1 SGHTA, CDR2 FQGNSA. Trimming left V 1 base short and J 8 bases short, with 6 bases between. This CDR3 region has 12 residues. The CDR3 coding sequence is TGTGCCAGCAGCTTAGGGGGTCATGAGCAGTTCTTC. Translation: CASSLGGHEQFF.

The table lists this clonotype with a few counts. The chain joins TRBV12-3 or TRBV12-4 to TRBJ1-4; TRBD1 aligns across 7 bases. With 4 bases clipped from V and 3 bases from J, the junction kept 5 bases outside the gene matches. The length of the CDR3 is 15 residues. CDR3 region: CASSSPGGSNEKLFF. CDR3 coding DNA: TGTGCCAGCAGTTCCCCAGGGGGATCTAATGAAAAACTGTTTTTT.

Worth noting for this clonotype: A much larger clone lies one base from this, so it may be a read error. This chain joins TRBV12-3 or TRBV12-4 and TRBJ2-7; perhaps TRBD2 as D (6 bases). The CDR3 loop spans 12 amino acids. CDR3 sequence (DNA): TGTGCCAGCAGTTTAGGGGATCGGGAGCTGTACTTC. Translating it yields CASSLGDRELYF.